Shown below are 27 T cell receptor beta chains from a single sample sequenced in a study of T cells after posttransplantation cyclophosphamide. TCRdb keeps only in-frame clones here, not all; method: immunoSEQ multiplex PCR. Seen here are approximately 56,000 clones, approximately 94% observed once, and the top ten hold 2.9%. Material: PBMCs. The receptors derive from a woman in her twenties or thirties in good health and a related stem cell transplant donor.

The chain combines TRBV10-3 with TRBJ1-1; D gene unclear. Germline V gene sequence: CDR1 ENHRY, CDR2 SYGVKD. The CDR3 is 13 amino acids. The germline V and J ends were trimmed by 2 bases and 0 bases, with 4 bases remaining between them. The CDR3: CAISENLNTEAFF. CDR3 nucleotides: TGTGCCATCAGTGAGAACTTGAACACTGAAGCTTTCTTT.

The J gene is TRBJ2-7, the V gene TRBV5-1; the D gene is possibly TRBD2 (5 bases). With 0 bases removed from V and 6 bases from J, the gap between germline ends came to 19 bases. In germline, CDR1 is SGHRS, CDR2 YFSETQ. CDR3 length: 16 amino acids. CDR3 sequence (DNA): TGCGCCAGCAGCTTGGAACCCACAAGTCATGAGGGCGAGCAGTACTTC. As protein: CASSLEPTSHEGEQYF.

The chain has TRBV9 and TRBJ2-2, with D perhaps matching TRBD2 (5 bases). Germline values: CDR1 SGDLS, CDR2 YYNGEE. This CDR3 has 14 residues. V lost 0 bases and J lost 7, with 10 bases in between. CDR3 sequence reads: CASSVVGRSGELFF. CDR3 sequence (DNA): TGTGCCAGCAGCGTAGTGGGGAGAAGCGGGGAGCTGTTTTTT.

The chain links TRBV9 to TRBJ1-1, with a tentative D call TRBD1 (5 bases). Trimming cost V 4 bases and J 9 bases, with 19 bases left between them. The CDR3 totals 14 residues. CDR1 is SGDLS, CDR2 YYNGEE, per germline. The CDR3 DNA reads as TGTGCCAGCAGCTCAAGTGGTCAGGGAACTCAAGCTTTCTTT. This gives the protein CASSSSGQGTQAFF.

The J gene is TRBJ2-1, the V gene TRBV7-9; tentative D call: TRBD2 (5 bases). Germline CDR1 and CDR2: SEHNR and FQNEAQ (reference sequence). This CDR3 has 12 residues. CDR3 DNA: TGTGCATCCGGGGTACCCTACAATGAGCAGTTCTTC. Translated: CASGVPYNEQFF.

This chain joins TRBV5-5 and TRBJ2-5; no clear D gene. Germline-derived CDR1 and CDR2 are SGHKS and YYEKEE (reference sequence). V lost 4 bases and J lost 1, with 14 bases in between. The CDR3 loop spans 15 amino acids. The CDR3 nucleotides are TGTGCCAGCAGCCCAGTCTCACTATTCCAAGAGACCCAGTACTTC. It specifies CASSPVSLFQETQYF.

The rearrangement uses TRBV9 and TRBJ2-7; tentatively, D is TRBD1 (6 bases). Germline assignment: CDR1 SGDLS and CDR2 YYNGEE. The CDR3 contains 16 residues. Trimming cost V 0 bases and J 2 bases, with 15 bases left between them. The CDR3 protein is CASSVAAGASTYEQYF. The CDR3 bases are TGTGCCAGCAGCGTAGCAGCAGGGGCCTCGACCTACGAGCAGTACTTC.

The J gene is TRBJ1-2, the V gene TRBV10-3; TRBD1 might be the D (5 bases). The CDR3 is 14 amino acids. CDR1 is ENHRY, CDR2 SYGVKD, per germline. Trimming took off 7 bases at V and 4 bases at J, with 16 bases between the two ends. The CDR3 nucleotides read TGTGCCATCACCGAAAGGGGTTCCGCCTATGGCTACACCTTC. This gives the protein CAITERGSAYGYTF.

The rearrangement uses TRBV7-2 and TRBJ1-3; D not certain. The CDR3 is 15 amino acids. V gave up 1 base and J gave up 2 bases, with 9 bases separating them. CDR1 is SGHTA and CDR2 is FQGNSA in the germline V gene. The DNA of the CDR3 is TGTGCCAGCAGCTTAGGAGGGATAACTGGAAACACCATATATTTT. Translated, it gives CASSLGGITGNTIYF.

In this sample, this clone turned up once. This chain uses TRBV18 with TRBJ1-6; D might be TRBD1 (5 bases). The V end lost 2 bases, the J end lost 11 bases, and 13 bases lay between the germline ends. CDR1 and CDR2 (germline): KGHSH, LQKENI. This CDR3 has 14 amino acids. CDR3 sequence: CASSPGRGTAPLHF. In nucleotides, the CDR3 is TGTGCCAGCTCACCAGGGCGGGGCACGGCACCCCTCCACTTT.

The J gene is TRBJ1-1, the V gene TRBV18, with D tentatively TRBD1 (6 bases). The germline V gene encodes CDR1 KGHSH and CDR2 LQKENI. V was cut by 3 bases and J by 1 base, with 9 bases left in between. This CDR3 comprises 14 residues. CDR3 nucleotides: TGTGCCAGCTCACCGGGGGGGGCGAACACTGAAGCTTTCTTT. Protein: CASSPGGANTEAFF.

V usage is TRBV7-9 and J usage is TRBJ1-2; tentative D call: TRBD1 (5 bases). Germline CDR1 SEHNR, CDR2 FQNEAQ (reference sequence). This CDR3 is built from 13 residues. The germline V and J ends were trimmed by 1 base and 8 bases, with 11 bases remaining between them. Here the CDR3 DNA reads TGTGCCAGCAGCTTAGTGGCAGGGCGAGGCTACACCTTC. As protein: CASSLVAGRGYTF.

V and J are TRBV2 and TRBJ1-6; D uncertain. CDR3 length equals 12 residues. V gave up 4 bases and J gave up 6 bases, with 4 bases separating them. The germline V gene has CDR1 SNHLY and CDR2 FYNNEI. CDR3 protein: CASSGLNSPLHF. CDR3 sequence (DNA): TGTGCCAGCAGTGGGCTTAATTCACCCCTCCACTTT.

In DNA, the CDR3 is TGTGCCAGCAGCTTGGCCGCAGCGAGCTCCTACAATGAGCAGTTCTTC. As protein: CASSLAAASSYNEQFF. This chain connects TRBV7-6 to TRBJ2-1, with D unclear. V shed 3 bases and J shed 0 bases, with 12 bases lying between them. The germline CDR1 and CDR2 sequences are SGHVS and FNYEAQ. This CDR3 is built from 16 residues. The entire variable domain, with the rest obtained from reference TRBV7-6 and TRBJ2-1, is as follows: GAGVSQSPRYKVTKRGQDVALRCDPISGHVSLYWYRQALGQGPEFLTYFNYEAQQDKSGLPNDRFSAERPEGSISTLTIQRTEQRDSAMYRCASSLAAASSYNEQFFGPGTRLTVL.

The chain employs TRBV28 and TRBJ2-5; 13 bases are a match to TRBD2. Germline V gene lookup returns CDR1 MDHEN and CDR2 SYDVKM. This CDR3 has 14 residues. The J segment lost 5 bases and the V segment lost 8 bases, leaving 5 bases of the junction unmatched. CDR3 sequence (DNA): TGTGCCAGCCGGACTAGCGGGGGCCGCGAGACCCAGTACTTC. Translated, it gives CASRTSGGRETQYF. Looking up the rest from reference TRBV28 and TRBJ2-5 gives the full variable domain: DVKVTQSSRYLVKRTGEKVFLECVQDMDHENMFWYRQDPGLGLRLIYFSYDVKMKEKGDIPEGYSVSREKKERFSLILESASTNQTSMYLCASRTSGGRETQYFGPGTRLLVL.

The V and J genes are TRBV4-1 and TRBJ1-3, with D tentatively TRBD1 (6 bases). Trimming shortened V by 10 bases and J by 4 bases, and 20 bases separated the two germline ends. Germline V gives CDR1 MGHRA, CDR2 YSYEKL. This CDR3 contains 15 residues. The CDR3 coding sequence is TGCGCCACCAAGAAGATTAGGGGGTCCGGAAACACCATATATTTT. Its translation is CATKKIRGSGNTIYF.

The genes are TRBV6-1 and TRBJ2-3; 7 bases map to TRBD1. The CDR3 consists of 14 residues. J lost 5 bases, V lost 5 bases, and 7 bases had no gene match. The V gene's germline CDR1 is MNHNS and CDR2 SASEGT. The CDR3: CASSHDHRGDTQYF. In DNA, the CDR3 is TGTGCCAGCAGTCACGACCACAGGGGAGATACGCAGTATTTT.

CDR3 in DNA: TGTGCCAGCAGAGACGGGACAGACTATGGCTACACCTTC. This gives the protein CASRDGTDYGYTF. This chain uses TRBV6-1 with TRBJ1-2; 7 bases fit TRBD1. V lost 6 bases to trimming and J lost 3 bases; unmatched junction nucleotides: 4. CDR1 and CDR2 from the germline V gene are MNHNS and SASEGT. This CDR3 comprises 13 residues.

This clone was counted a few times. This rearrangement joins TRBV5-6 to TRBJ2-3; 13 bases are a match to TRBD2. This CDR3 is 18 amino acids long. CDR1 and CDR2 (germline): SGHDT, YYEEEE. The V and J ends lost 6 bases and 2 bases, in that order; junction bases with no gene match: 12. The CDR3 sequence is CASIPGTSGVSATDTQYF. CDR3 in DNA: TGTGCCAGCATCCCAGGGACTAGCGGGGTATCAGCCACAGATACGCAGTATTTT.

The V call is TRBV18, the J call TRBJ1-5; unclear D gene. CDR1 KGHSH and CDR2 LQKENI come from the germline V gene. Trimming removed 3 bases at V and 0 bases at J, with 9 bases between. The CDR3 is 15 amino acids. The CDR3 region has the DNA TGTGCCAGCTCACCGGGGAGATATAGCAATCAGCCCCAGCATTTT. Amino acid sequence: CASSPGRYSNQPQHF.

Comment on this clone: Other DNA sequences in this specimen translate into the identical CDR3. V gene TRBV7-7 combines with J gene TRBJ2-7; 8 bases align to TRBD1. CDR1 and CDR2 from the germline V gene are SSHAT and FNYEAQ (reference sequence). The CDR3 consists of 14 residues. V shed 5 bases, J shed 3 bases, and the junction held 6 bases outside the gene matches. The CDR3 is CASSVGQGHYEQYF. CDR3 DNA: TGTGCCAGCAGCGTTGGACAGGGCCACTACGAGCAGTACTTC.

The chain links TRBV6-1 to TRBJ1-2; 9 bases map to TRBD1. Germline V CDR1 and CDR2: MNHNS, SASEGT. This CDR3 spans 13 amino acids. Losses at the gene ends were 6 bases for V and 10 bases for J; bases not matched to a gene: 9. The CDR3 here is CASSDRGVGTYTF. DNA for the CDR3: TGTGCCAGCAGCGACAGGGGGGTAGGGACCTACACCTTC.

V and J are TRBV18 and TRBJ2-1; 7 bases agree with TRBD2. The junction had 17 bases not matched to a gene; V was cut back by 8 bases and J by 4 bases. The germline V gene encodes CDR1 KGHSH and CDR2 LQKENI. The CDR3 is made up of 17 amino acids. CDR3 nucleotides: TGTGCCAGCCATTTTGGGGGGGTTCCGAACGGGTACAATGAGCAGTTCTTC. It translates to CASHFGGVPNGYNEQFF. Full variable domain (missing parts from reference TRBV18 and TRBJ2-1): NAGVMQNPRHLVRRRGQEARLRCSPMKGHSHVYWYRQLPEEGLKFMVYLQKENIIDESGMPKERFSAEFPKEGPSILRIQQVVRGDSAAYFCASHFGGVPNGYNEQFFGPGTRLTVL.

The chain couples TRBV30 to TRBJ2-7; 12 nucleotides align to TRBD1. V lost 4 bases, J lost 4 bases, and 5 bases stayed unmatched. Germline-derived CDR1 and CDR2 are GTSNPN and SVGIG (reference sequence). The CDR3 sequence is 14 residues long. The CDR3: CAWNRDRGPYEQYF. In DNA, the CDR3 is TGTGCCTGGAACCGGGACAGGGGGCCTTACGAGCAGTACTTC.

V usage is TRBV4-1 and J usage is TRBJ2-7; no definite D call. The CDR3 extends over 14 amino acids. CDR1 MGHRA and CDR2 YSYEKL come from the germline V gene. With 1 base removed from V and 2 bases from J, the gap between germline ends came to 9 bases. Here the CDR3 reads CASSQVRATYEQYF. DNA for the CDR3: TGCGCCAGCAGCCAAGTAAGAGCGACCTACGAGCAGTACTTC.

The V and J genes are TRBV19 and TRBJ2-3; tentative D call: TRBD1 (5 bases). V was shortened by 8 bases and J by 10 bases, with 13 bases between the two germline ends. The germline V gene encodes CDR1 LNHDA and CDR2 SQIVND (reference sequence). This CDR3 contains 11 residues. This CDR3 reads CASGEGVPQYF. CDR3 coding DNA: TGTGCCAGTGGGGAAGGGGTCCCGCAGTATTTT.

The chain combines TRBV9 with TRBJ2-5; 11 bases are shared with TRBD2. This CDR3 comprises 16 residues. Trimming removed 3 bases from V and 5 bases from J; junction bases left unmatched: 9. Germline loops: CDR1 SGDLS, CDR2 YYNGEE. The CDR3 spells CASSADSGGAWETQYF. The CDR3 nucleotides read TGTGCCAGCAGCGCGGATAGCGGGGGGGCCTGGGAGACCCAGTACTTC.